The rows below give T cell receptor beta chains drawn from one sample of a study of Ad26.COV2.S vaccination and SARS-CoV-2 variants. The protocol was immunoSEQ multiplex PCR, while the TCRdb copy is restricted to in-frame clones and leaves out a portion. The table has approximately 500,000 clones, 87% seen once. The sequences come from peripheral blood, collected in a trial of Ad26.COV2.S vaccine versus placebo. These receptors were taken from a person aged 18-60 years who received the Ad26.COV2.S COVID-19 vaccine or a placebo. Each CDR3 is given with its conserved first and last residue. The D gene is left open where the match is weak. Not every row has a clone size; where given, it reads once, few, many or a size class.

CASTQDRGPYEQYF,TGTGCCAGTACGCAGGACAGGGGGCCCTACGAGCAGTACTTC,TRBV19,TRBD1,once,TRBJ2-7
CAWSRDRAESNYGYTF,TGTGCCTGGAGTAGGGACAGGGCGGAATCTAACTATGGCTACACCTTC,TRBV30,TRBD1,many,TRBJ1-2
CASSLETGRGYTF,TGTGCCAGCAGCTTGGAGACAGGTCGAGGCTACACCTTC,TRBV7-2,-,-,TRBJ1-2
CASSVPQDVNTALGNTIYF,TGTGCCAGCAGTGTACCCCAAGACGTAAACACAGCCTTGGGAAACACCATATATTTT,TRBV2,-,-,TRBJ1-3
CASSLRDRAGGYTF,TGTGCCAGCAGTCTCCGGGACAGGGCCGGTGGCTACACCTTC,TRBV6-5,TRBD1,-,TRBJ1-2
CASTVGYGNQPQHF,TGTGCCAGCACCGTCGGGTACGGCAATCAGCCCCAGCATTTT,TRBV6-5,-,-,TRBJ1-5
CASSFWGRGGNQPQHF,TGTGCCAGCAGCTTTTGGGGCAGGGGTGGCAATCAGCCCCAGCATTTT,TRBV7-2,-,-,TRBJ1-5
CASTLQGGYGYTF,TGTGCCAGCACCCTACAGGGAGGCTATGGCTACACCTTC,TRBV12-3/TRBV12-4,-,once,TRBJ1-2
CATSREGLYNEQFF,TGTGCCACCAGCAGAGAAGGACTCTACAATGAGCAGTTCTTC,TRBV15,-,-,TRBJ2-1
CASSKRTGTGANVLTF,TGTGCCAGCAGCAAGCGGACAGGTACTGGGGCCAACGTCCTGACTTTC,TRBV3-1/TRBV3-2,TRBD1,-,TRBJ2-6
CASSFDRVEGGDEKLFF,TGTGCCAGCAGCTTCGACAGGGTTGAGGGCGGTGATGAAAAACTGTTTTTT,TRBV7-9,TRBD1,-,TRBJ1-4
CASSPRVYTEAFF,TGTGCCAGCAGCCCCCGGGTCTACACTGAAGCTTTCTTT,TRBV14,-,once,TRBJ1-1
CATHRITVGAFF,TGTGCCACCCACCGGATCACGGTTGGAGCTTTCTTT,TRBV6-6,-,once,TRBJ1-1
CASSIAWGNQETQYF,TGTGCCAGTAGTATTGCGTGGGGGAACCAAGAGACCCAGTACTTC,TRBV19,-,-,TRBJ2-5
CASRLYEGQGARGYTF,TGCGCCAGCCGCCTATACGAAGGACAGGGGGCGCGGGGCTACACCTTC,TRBV5-1,TRBD1,-,TRBJ1-2
CASSQRSLYGYTF,TGTGCCAGCAGCCAACGCAGCCTCTATGGCTACACCTTC,TRBV3-1/TRBV3-2,-,-,TRBJ1-2
CASSVGTRDYGYTF,TGTGCCAGCAGCGTCGGGACCCGGGACTATGGCTACACCTTC,TRBV9,-,-,TRBJ1-2
CASRNPSGNTIYF,TGTGCCAGCAGGAATCCCTCAGGAAACACCATATATTTT,TRBV6-5,-,-,TRBJ1-3
CASSPLPRSSGSTDTQYF,TGTGCCAGCTCACCACTCCCACGGTCTAGCGGGAGTACAGATACGCAGTATTTT,TRBV18,TRBD2,-,TRBJ2-3
CASSQGMRGSAYEQYF,TGTGCCAGCAGCCAAGGAATGCGGGGGTCGGCCTACGAGCAGTACTTC,TRBV5-4,TRBD2,once,TRBJ2-7
CASSDGAKQYF,TGTGCCAGCAGTGATGGAGCGAAGCAGTACTTC,TRBV6-1,-,-,TRBJ2-7
CASSVGRENSPLHF,TGTGCCAGCAGCGTGGGACGGGAGAATTCACCCCTCCACTTT,TRBV6-2/TRBV6-3,-,-,TRBJ1-6
CASSYLGLANPDTQYF,TGTGCCAGCAGTTACTTGGGACTAGCTAACCCAGATACGCAGTATTTT,TRBV6-2/TRBV6-3,TRBD2,-,TRBJ2-3
CASSPQGINEQFF,TGTGCCAGCAGTCCGCAGGGTATTAATGAGCAGTTCTTC,TRBV6-6,-,-,TRBJ2-1
CASSLGSSYNEQFF,TGTGCCAGCAGCTTAGGTAGCTCCTACAATGAGCAGTTCTTC,TRBV7-9,-,-,TRBJ2-1
CASSQDQGSYEQYF,TGTGCCAGCAGCCAAGACCAGGGGAGCTACGAGCAGTACTTC,TRBV3-1/TRBV3-2,-,-,TRBJ2-7
CATSRRGGVGNQPQHF,TGTGCCACCTCCCGTCGGGGGGGGGTAGGCAATCAGCCCCAGCATTTT,TRBV28,-,once,TRBJ1-5
CASRGDSSNSNQPQHF,TGTGCCAGCAGAGGAGACAGCTCAAATAGCAATCAGCCCCAGCATTTT,TRBV7-2,-,-,TRBJ1-5
CASSHLLLADNEQFF,TGCGCCAGCAGCCATCTGTTACTAGCGGACAATGAGCAGTTCTTC,TRBV4-1,TRBD2,-,TRBJ2-1
CASSEGPVPQQPQHF,TGTGCCAGCAGTGAAGGCCCCGTTCCTCAACAGCCCCAGCATTTT,TRBV6-1,-,-,TRBJ1-5
CASSVDQGNTEAFF,TGTGCCAGCAGTGTAGATCAGGGGAACACTGAAGCTTTCTTT,TRBV6-4,-,-,TRBJ1-1
CASRPNMNTEAFF,TGTGCCAGCAGACCTAACATGAACACTGAAGCTTTCTTT,TRBV6-5,-,-,TRBJ1-1
CASSPLQGLNTEAFF,TGTGCCAGCTCACCATTACAGGGGCTGAACACTGAAGCTTTCTTT,TRBV18,TRBD1,-,TRBJ1-1
CASSTNGLAGGGGTGELFF,TGTGCCAGTAGTACAAACGGACTAGCGGGAGGCGGAGGAACCGGGGAGCTGTTTTTT,TRBV19,TRBD2,-,TRBJ2-2
CSVSSTSGRSYEQYF,TGCAGCGTTTCTTCGACTAGCGGGAGGTCCTACGAGCAGTACTTC,TRBV29-1,TRBD2,-,TRBJ2-7
CASSLEAAHNYGYTF,TGTGCCAGCAGCTTGGAGGCAGCTCATAACTATGGCTACACCTTC,TRBV5-8,-,-,TRBJ1-2
CSAGQMNTEAFF,TGCAGCGCGGGACAGATGAACACTGAAGCTTTCTTT,TRBV29-1,TRBD1,-,TRBJ1-1